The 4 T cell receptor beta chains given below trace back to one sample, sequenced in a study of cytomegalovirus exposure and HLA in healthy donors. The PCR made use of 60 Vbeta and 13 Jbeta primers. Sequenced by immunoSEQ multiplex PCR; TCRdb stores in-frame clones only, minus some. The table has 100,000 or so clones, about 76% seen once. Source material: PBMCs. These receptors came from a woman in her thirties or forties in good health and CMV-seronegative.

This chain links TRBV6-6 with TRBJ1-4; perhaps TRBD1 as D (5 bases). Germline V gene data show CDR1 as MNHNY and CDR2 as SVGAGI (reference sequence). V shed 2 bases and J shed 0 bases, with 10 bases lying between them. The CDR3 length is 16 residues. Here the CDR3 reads CASSYLTEATNEKLFF. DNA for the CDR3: TGTGCCAGCAGTTACCTGACAGAGGCAACTAATGAAAAACTGTTTTTT.

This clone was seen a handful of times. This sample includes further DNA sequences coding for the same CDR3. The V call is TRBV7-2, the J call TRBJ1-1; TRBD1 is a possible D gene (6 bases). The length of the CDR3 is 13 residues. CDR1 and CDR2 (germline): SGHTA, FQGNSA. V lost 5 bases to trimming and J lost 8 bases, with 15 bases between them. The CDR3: CASSAQQGVEAFF. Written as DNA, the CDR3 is TGTGCCAGCAGCGCCCAACAGGGCGTGGAAGCTTTCTTT.

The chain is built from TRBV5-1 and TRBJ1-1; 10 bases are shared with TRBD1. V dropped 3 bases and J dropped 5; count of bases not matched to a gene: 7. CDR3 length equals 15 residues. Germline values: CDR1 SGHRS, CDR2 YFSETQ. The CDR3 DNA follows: TGCGCCAGCAGCTCACGGGGGGACAGGGGAACTGAAGCTTTCTTT. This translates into CASSSRGDRGTEAFF.

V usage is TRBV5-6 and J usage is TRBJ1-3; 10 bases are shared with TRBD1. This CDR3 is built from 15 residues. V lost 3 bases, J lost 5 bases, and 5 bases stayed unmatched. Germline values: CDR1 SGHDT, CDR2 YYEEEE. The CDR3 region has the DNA TGTGCCAGCAGCTCGAAGGGACAGGGGAGAAACACCATATATTTT. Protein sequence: CASSSKGQGRNTIYF.